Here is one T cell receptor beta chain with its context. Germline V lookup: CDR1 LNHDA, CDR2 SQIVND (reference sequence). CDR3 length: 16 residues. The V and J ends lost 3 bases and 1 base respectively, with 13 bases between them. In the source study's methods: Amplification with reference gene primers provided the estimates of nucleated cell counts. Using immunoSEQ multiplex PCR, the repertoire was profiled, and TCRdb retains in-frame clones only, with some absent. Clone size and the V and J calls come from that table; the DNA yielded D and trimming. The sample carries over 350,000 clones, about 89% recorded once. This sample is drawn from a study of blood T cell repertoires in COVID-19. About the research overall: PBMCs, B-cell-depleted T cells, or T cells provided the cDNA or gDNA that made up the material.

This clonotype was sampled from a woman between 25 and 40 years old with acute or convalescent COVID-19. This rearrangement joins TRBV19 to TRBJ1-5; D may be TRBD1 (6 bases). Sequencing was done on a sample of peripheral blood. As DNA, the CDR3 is TGTGCCAGTAGTATGTCAGGGACAATCAGCAATCAGCCCCAGCATTTT. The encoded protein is CASSMSGTISNQPQHF.